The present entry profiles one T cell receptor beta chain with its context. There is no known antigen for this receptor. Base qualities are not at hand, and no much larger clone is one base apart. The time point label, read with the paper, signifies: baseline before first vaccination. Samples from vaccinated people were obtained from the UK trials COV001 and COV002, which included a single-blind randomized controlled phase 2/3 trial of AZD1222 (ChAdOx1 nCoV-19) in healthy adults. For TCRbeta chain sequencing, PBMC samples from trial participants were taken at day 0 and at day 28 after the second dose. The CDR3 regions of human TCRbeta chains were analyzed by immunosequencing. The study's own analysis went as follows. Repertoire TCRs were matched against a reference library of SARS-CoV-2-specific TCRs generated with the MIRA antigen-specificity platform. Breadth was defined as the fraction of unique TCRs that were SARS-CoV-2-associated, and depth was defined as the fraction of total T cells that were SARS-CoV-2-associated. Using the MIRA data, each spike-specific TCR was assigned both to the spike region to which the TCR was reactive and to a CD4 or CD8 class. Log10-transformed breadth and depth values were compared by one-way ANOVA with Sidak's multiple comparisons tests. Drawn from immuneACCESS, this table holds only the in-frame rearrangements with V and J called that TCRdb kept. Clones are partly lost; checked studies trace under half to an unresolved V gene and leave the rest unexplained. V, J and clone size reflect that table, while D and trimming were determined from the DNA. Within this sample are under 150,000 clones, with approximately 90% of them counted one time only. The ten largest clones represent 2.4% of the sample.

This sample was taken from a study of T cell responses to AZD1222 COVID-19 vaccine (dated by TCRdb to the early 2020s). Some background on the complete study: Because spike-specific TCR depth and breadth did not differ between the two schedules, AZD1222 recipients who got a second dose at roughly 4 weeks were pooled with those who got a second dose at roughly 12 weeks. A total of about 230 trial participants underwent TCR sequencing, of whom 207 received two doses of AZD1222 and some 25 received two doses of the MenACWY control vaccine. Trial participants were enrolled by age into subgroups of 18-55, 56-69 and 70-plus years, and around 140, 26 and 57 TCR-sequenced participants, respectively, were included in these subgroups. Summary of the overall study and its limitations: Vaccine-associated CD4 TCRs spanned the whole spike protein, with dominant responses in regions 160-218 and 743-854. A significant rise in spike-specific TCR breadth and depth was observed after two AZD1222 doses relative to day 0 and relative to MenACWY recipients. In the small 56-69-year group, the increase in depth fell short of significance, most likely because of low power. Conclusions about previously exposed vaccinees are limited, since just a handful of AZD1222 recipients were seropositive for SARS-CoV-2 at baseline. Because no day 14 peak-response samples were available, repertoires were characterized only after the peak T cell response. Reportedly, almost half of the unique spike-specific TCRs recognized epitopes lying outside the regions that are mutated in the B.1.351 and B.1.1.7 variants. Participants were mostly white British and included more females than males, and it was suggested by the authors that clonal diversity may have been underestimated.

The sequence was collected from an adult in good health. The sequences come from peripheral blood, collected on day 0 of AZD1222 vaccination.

Here is the DNA: TGTGCCAGCAGCCCGAGGACCCTGGGGGAGCAGTTCTTC. It codes for CASSPRTLGEQFF. This sequence uses TRBV3-1 (or the pseudogene TRBV3-2) and TRBJ2-1, with the D segment identity uncertain. From its cysteine to its phenylalanine, the CDR3 spans 13 amino acids. Just the 39-base CDR3 DNA is kept, in frame starting at base 1. CDR1 and CDR2, looked up from the germline V gene (reference sequence), are LGHDT and YNNKEL. The junction shows trimming of 4 bases on V and 10 bases on J, plus 14 bases between the germline ends.